This T cell receptor (beta chain) emerged from a study of T cell changes during pregnancy in multiple sclerosis. The germline gives CDR1 ENHRY, CDR2 SYGVKD. The CDR3 consists of 13 residues. Trimming cost V 10 bases and J 2 bases, with 13 bases left between them. The repertoire was sequenced with immunoSEQ multiplex PCR; TCRdb's copy has only in-frame clones and lacks some. This table holds about 80,000 clones, about 91% found once. This clonotype was sampled from a female donor with multiple sclerosis, enrolled in a pregnancy study. The sequencing used peripheral blood, collected before pregnancy. The chain combines TRBV10-3 with TRBJ2-3; D remains unclear. CDR3 nucleotide sequence: TGTGCCACACTACTCAGCTCCACAGATACGCAGTATTTT. It codes for CATLLSSTDTQYF.